This TCR beta chain was identified during a study of blood T cell repertoires in COVID-19. The wider study: The study drew acute and convalescent COVID-19 samples from the United States, Italy and Spain. PBMCs, B-cell-depleted T cells, or T cells were the source of the cDNA or gDNA that made up the material.

Per the authors' pipeline: Reference gene primer amplification yielded estimated nucleated cell counts. The repertoire was sequenced with immunoSEQ multiplex PCR; TCRdb's copy has only in-frame clones and lacks some. V and J calls and clone size are as listed in that table; D and trimming were resolved from the DNA. The sample has some 400,000 clones; about 80% are singletons. Germline V gives CDR1 MNHNY, CDR2 SVGAGI (reference sequence). V lost 8 bases and J 3 bases, leaving 14 bases between the germline ends. This CDR3 has 13 amino acids. The TCR originated in a human donor with acute or convalescent COVID-19. The donor label of this sample is uncertain. Sequencing was carried out using peripheral blood. J is TRBJ2-7 and V is TRBV6-6; possibly TRBD1 for D (5 bases). This CDR3 is CASGADRLYEQYF. CDR3 in DNA: TGTGCCAGCGGGGCAGACAGACTCTACGAGCAGTACTTC.